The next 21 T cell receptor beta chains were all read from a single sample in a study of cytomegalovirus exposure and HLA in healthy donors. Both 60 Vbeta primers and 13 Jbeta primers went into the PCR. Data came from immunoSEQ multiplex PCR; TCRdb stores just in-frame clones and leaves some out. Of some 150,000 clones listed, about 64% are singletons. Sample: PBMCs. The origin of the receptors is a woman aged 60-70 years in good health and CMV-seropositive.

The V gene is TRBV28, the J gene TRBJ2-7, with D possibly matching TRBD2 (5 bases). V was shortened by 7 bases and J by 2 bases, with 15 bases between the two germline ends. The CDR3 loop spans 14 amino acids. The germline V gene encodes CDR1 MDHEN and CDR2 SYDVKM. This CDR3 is CASNSGRNPYEQYF. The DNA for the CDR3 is TGTGCCAGCAATAGTGGGAGAAACCCCTACGAGCAGTACTTC. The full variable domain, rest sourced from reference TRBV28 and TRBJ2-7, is DVKVTQSSRYLVKRTGEKVFLECVQDMDHENMFWYRQDPGLGLRLIYFSYDVKMKEKGDIPEGYSVSREKKERFSLILESASTNQTSMYLCASNSGRNPYEQYFGPGTRLTVT.

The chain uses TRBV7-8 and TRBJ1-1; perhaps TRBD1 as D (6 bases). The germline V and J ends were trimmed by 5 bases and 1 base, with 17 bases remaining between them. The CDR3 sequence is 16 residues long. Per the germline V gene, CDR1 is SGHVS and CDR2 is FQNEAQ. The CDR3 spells CASSRWGGGSNTEAFF. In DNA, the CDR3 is TGTGCCAGCAGCCGATGGGGGGGCGGGTCGAACACTGAAGCTTTCTTT.

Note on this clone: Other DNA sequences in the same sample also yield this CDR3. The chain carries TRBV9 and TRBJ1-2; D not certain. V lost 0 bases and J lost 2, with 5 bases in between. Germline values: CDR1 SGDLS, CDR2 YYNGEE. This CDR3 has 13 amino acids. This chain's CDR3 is CASSVGQNYGYTF. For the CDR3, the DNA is TGTGCCAGCAGCGTAGGGCAAAACTATGGCTACACCTTC.

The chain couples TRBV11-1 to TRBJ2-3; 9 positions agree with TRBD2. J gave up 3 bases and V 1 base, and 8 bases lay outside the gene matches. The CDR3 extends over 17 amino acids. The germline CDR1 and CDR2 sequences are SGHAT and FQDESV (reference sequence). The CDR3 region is CASSLVGLAGLTDTQYF. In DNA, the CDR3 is TGTGCCAGCAGCTTAGTCGGGCTAGCGGGATTGACAGATACGCAGTATTTT.

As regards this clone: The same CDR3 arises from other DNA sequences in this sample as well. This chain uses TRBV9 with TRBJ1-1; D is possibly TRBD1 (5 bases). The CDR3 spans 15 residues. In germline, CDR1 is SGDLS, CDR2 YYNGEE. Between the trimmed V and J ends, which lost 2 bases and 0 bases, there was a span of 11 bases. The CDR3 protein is CASSVGGGVNTEAFF. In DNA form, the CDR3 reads TGTGCCAGCAGCGTGGGGGGGGGAGTGAACACTGAAGCTTTCTTT.

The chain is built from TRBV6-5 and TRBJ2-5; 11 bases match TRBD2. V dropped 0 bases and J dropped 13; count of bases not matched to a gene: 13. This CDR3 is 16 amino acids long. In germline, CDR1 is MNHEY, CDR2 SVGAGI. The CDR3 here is CASSYSETSGIRERYF. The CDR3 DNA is TGTGCCAGCAGTTACTCGGAGACTAGCGGGATCCGCGAGCGGTACTTC.

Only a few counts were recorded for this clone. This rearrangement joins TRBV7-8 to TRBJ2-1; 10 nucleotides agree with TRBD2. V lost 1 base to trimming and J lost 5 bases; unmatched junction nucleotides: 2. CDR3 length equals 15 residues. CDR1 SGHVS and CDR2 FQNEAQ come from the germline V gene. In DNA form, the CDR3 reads TGTGCCAGCAGCTTAGGACTAGCGGGCAACAATGAGCAGTTCTTC. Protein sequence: CASSLGLAGNNEQFF.

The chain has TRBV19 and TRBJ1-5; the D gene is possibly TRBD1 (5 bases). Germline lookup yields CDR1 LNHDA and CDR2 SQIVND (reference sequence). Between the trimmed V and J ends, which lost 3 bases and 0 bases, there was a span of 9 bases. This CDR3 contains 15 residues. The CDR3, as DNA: TGTGCCAGTAGTATGACAGTTAATAGCAATCAGCCCCAGCATTTT. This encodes CASSMTVNSNQPQHF.

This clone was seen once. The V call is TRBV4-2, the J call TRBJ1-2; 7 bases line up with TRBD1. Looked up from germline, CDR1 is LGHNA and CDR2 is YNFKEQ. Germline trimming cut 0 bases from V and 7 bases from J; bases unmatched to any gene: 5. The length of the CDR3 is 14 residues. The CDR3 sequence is CASSQETGRSGYTF. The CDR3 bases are TGTGCCAGCAGCCAAGAGACAGGGAGGTCTGGCTACACCTTC.

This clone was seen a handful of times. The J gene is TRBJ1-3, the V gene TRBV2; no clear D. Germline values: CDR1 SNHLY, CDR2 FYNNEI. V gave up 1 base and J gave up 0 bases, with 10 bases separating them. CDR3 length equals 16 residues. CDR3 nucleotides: TGTGCCAGCAGTGAAGGCACGATCAGCTCTGGAAACACCATATATTTT. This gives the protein CASSEGTISSGNTIYF.

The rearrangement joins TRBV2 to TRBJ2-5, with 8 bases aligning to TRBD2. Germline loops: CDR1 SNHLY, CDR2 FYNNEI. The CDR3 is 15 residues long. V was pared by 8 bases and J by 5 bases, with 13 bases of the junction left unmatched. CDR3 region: CASRWSGRVRETQYF. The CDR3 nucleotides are TGTGCCAGCCGATGGAGCGGGAGAGTGAGGGAGACCCAGTACTTC.

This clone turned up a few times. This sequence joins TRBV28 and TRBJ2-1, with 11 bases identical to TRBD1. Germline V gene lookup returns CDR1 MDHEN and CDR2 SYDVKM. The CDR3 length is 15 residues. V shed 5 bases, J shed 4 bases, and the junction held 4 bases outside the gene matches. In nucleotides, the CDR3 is TGTGCCAGCAGTACCGGACAGGGGGCGTACAATGAGCAGTTCTTC. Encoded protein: CASSTGQGAYNEQFF.

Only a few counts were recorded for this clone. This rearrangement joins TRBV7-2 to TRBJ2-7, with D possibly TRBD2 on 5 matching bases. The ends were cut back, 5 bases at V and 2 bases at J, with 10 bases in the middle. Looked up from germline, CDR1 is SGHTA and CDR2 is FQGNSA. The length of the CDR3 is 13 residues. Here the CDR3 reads CASSGSKTYEQYF. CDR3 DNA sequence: TGTGCCAGCAGCGGGAGTAAAACCTACGAGCAGTACTTC.

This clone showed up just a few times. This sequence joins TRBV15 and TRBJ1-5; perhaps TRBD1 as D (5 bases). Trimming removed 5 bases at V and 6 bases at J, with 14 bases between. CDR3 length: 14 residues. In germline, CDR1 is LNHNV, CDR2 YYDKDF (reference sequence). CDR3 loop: CATSQSGGGQPQHF. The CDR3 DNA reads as TGTGCCACCAGCCAGTCGGGGGGAGGTCAGCCCCAGCATTTT.

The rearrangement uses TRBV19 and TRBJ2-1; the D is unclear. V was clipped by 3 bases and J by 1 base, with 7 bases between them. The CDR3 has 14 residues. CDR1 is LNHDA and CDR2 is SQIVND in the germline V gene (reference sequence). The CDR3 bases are TGTGCCAGTAGTATTGGGCCGTCCTACAATGAGCAGTTCTTC. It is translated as CASSIGPSYNEQFF.

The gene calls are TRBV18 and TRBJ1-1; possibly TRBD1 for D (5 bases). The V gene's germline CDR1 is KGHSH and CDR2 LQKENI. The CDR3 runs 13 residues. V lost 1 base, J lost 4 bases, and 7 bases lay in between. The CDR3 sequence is CASSPQGITEAFF. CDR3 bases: TGTGCCAGCTCACCACAGGGGATCACTGAAGCTTTCTTT.

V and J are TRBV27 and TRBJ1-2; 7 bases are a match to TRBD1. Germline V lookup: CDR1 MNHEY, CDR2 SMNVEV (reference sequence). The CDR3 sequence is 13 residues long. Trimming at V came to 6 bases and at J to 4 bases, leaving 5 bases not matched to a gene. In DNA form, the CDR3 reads TGTGCCAGCAGAAGGGGGCAAGGCTATGGCTACACCTTC. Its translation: CASRRGQGYGYTF.

The CDR3 here is CASRDRGRWTEAFF. Written as DNA, the CDR3 is TGTGCCAGCAGGGACAGGGGGCGGTGGACTGAAGCTTTCTTT. The rearrangement links TRBV2 to TRBJ1-1; 11 bases fit TRBD1. The germline gives CDR1 SNHLY, CDR2 FYNNEI. With 6 bases clipped from V and 5 bases from J, the junction kept 5 bases outside the gene matches. The CDR3 has 14 amino acids.

In DNA form, the CDR3 reads TGCGCCAGCAGGGGGAGCGGTTCCTACAATGAGCAGTTCTTC. It encodes CASRGSGSYNEQFF. The genes are TRBV5-1 and TRBJ2-1; possible D gene TRBD2, 5 bases. The CDR3 contains 14 residues. CDR1 is SGHRS, CDR2 YFSETQ, per germline. Trimming stripped 5 bases from V and 1 base from J, with 10 bases between.

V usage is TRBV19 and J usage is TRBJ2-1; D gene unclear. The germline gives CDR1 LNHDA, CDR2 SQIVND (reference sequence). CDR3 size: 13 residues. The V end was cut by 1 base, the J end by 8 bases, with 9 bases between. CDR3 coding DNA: TGTGCCAGTAGTATAGCCGGTCCGCATGAGCAGTTCTTC. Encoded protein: CASSIAGPHEQFF.

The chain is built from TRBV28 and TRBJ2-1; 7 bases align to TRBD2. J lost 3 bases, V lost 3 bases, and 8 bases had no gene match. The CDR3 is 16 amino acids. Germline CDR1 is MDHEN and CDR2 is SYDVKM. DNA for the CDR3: TGTGCCAGCAGTTTTGGGGGAGGGAGAGGCTACAATGAGCAGTTCTTC. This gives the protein CASSFGGGRGYNEQFF.